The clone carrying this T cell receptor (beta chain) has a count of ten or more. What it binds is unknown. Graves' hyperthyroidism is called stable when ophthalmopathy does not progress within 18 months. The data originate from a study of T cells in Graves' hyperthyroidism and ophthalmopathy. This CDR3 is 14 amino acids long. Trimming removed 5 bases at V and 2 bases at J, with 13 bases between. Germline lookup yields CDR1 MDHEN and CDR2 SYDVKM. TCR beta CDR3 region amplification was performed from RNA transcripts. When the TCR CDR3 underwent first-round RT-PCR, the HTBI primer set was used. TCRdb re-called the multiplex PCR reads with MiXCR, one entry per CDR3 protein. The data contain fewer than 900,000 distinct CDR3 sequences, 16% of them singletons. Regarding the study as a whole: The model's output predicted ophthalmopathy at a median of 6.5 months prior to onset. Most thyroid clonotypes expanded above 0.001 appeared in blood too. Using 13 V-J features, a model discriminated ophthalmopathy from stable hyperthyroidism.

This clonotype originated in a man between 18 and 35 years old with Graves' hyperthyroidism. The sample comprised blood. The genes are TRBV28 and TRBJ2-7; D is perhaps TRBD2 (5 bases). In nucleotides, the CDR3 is TGTGCCAGCAGTCCGGAGGCGCGTACCTACGAGCAGTACTTC. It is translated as CASSPEARTYEQYF.